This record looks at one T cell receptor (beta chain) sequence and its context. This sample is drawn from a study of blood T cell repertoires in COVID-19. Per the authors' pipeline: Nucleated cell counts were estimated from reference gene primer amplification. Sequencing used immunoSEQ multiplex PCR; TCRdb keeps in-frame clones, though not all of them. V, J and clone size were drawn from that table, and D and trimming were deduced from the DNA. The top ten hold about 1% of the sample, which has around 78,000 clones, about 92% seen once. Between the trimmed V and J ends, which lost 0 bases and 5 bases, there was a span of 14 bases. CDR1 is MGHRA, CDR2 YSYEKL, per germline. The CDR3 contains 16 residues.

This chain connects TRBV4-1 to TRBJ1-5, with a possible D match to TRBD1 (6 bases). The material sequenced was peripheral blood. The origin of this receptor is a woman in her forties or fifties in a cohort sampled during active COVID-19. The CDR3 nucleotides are TGCGCCAGCAGCCAAGAGGGGACAATCTTTTATCAGCCCCAGCATTTT. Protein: CASSQEGTIFYQPQHF.